The rows below give T cell receptor beta chains drawn from one sample of a study of pediatric ulcerative colitis. Generated by immunoSEQ multiplex PCR, the TCRdb table keeps only in-frame clones and is missing some. The sample lists 60,000 or so clones, over 70% occurring once. The sequenced sample consisted of blood. These receptors originate from a boy aged 5-17 years with moderate ulcerative colitis. CDR3s include the opening cysteine and the closing phenylalanine or tryptophan. D genes are given only for firm matches. Expanded clones are given a class, and other clones once, few, many or no size at all.

>TRBJ2-5|NA|TRBD2|TRBV19
CASSRSGGPLETQYF
TGTGCCAGTAGTAGGAGCGGGGGGCCGTTAGAGACCCAGTACTTC
>TRBJ2-1|few|NA|TRBV7-3
CASSLAGWNEQFF
TGTGCCAGCAGCCTTGCAGGGTGGAATGAGCAGTTCTTC
>TRBJ2-5|NA|NA|TRBV11-3
CASSARLGQETQYF
TGTGCCAGCAGCGCTCGACTAGGCCAAGAGACCCAGTACTTC
>TRBJ2-1|NA|TRBD2|TRBV4-1
CASREYGTSGNYNEQFF
TGCGCCAGCAGAGAGTACGGGACTAGCGGAAACTACAATGAGCAGTTCTTC
>TRBJ1-1|NA|NA|TRBV7-2
CASIWGSPDTEAFF
TGTGCCAGCATCTGGGGCAGTCCTGACACTGAAGCTTTCTTT
>TRBJ2-1|NA|TRBD2|TRBV5-1
CASRSSGSSYNEQFF
TGCGCCAGCAGGAGTAGCGGGAGCTCCTACAATGAGCAGTTCTTC
>TRBJ1-2|NA|NA|TRBV30
CAWSVNEIYYGYTF
TGTGCCTGGAGTGTAAATGAGATCTACTATGGCTACACCTTC
>TRBJ1-5|few|NA|TRBV5-1
CASSFTGPNQPQHF
TGCGCCAGCAGCTTTACAGGGCCCAATCAGCCCCAGCATTTT
>TRBJ2-7|NA|TRBD1|TRBV5-6
CASRTWTGETYEQYF
TGTGCCAGCAGAACCTGGACAGGCGAGACCTACGAGCAGTACTTC
>TRBJ2-3|NA|NA|TRBV11-3
CASSPGLRTDTQYF
TGTGCCAGCAGCCCGGGACTGCGCACAGATACGCAGTATTTT
>TRBJ1-3|NA|NA|TRBV19
CASDRDHSGNTIYF
TGTGCCAGTGACAGAGACCACTCTGGAAACACCATATATTTT
>TRBJ1-3|NA|NA|TRBV5-4
CASSFQDLGNTIYF
TGTGCCAGCAGCTTCCAGGATCTTGGAAACACCATATATTTT
>TRBJ2-6|once|NA|TRBV11-2
CASSLVSGVSTGANVLTF
TGTGCCAGCAGCTTAGTGTCAGGGGTGAGCACTGGGGCCAACGTCCTGACTTTC
>TRBJ1-1|NA|NA|TRBV7-3
CASSFSLNTEAFF
TGTGCCAGCAGCTTTTCACTGAACACTGAAGCTTTCTTT
>TRBJ2-5|NA|TRBD2|TRBV6-1
CASSERPRVAGPWETQYF
TGTGCCAGCAGTGAACGTCCTAGGGTAGCGGGACCGTGGGAGACCCAGTACTTC
>TRBJ1-1|NA|TRBD1|TRBV7-8
CASSPDRGRTEAFF
TGTGCCAGCAGCCCTGACAGGGGAAGAACTGAAGCTTTCTTT
>TRBJ2-3|NA|TRBD1|TRBV30
CAWSVGDRADTQYF
TGTGCCTGGAGTGTCGGGGACAGGGCAGATACGCAGTATTTT
>TRBJ2-7|NA|NA|TRBV10-3
CAISESRPSRAYEQYF
TGTGCCATCAGTGAGTCGCGCCCCTCAAGGGCCTACGAGCAGTACTTC
>TRBJ2-5|NA|NA|TRBV10-3
CAISGGPQETQYF
TGTGCCATCAGTGGGGGACCCCAAGAGACCCAGTACTTC
>TRBJ1-1|NA|NA|TRBV6-4
CASRTKNTEAFF
TGTGCCAGCCGGACAAAAAACACTGAAGCTTTCTTT
>TRBJ2-7|once|TRBD2|TRBV7-2
CASSPAGLAGTYEQYF
TGTGCCAGCAGCCCAGCCGGACTAGCGGGAACCTACGAGCAGTACTTC
>TRBJ2-3|medium-sized|NA|TRBV25-1
CASSVGEGTDTQYF
TGTGCCAGCAGTGTGGGGGAGGGCACAGATACGCAGTATTTT
>TRBJ2-5|NA|TRBD1|TRBV2
CASRHRQGTETQYF
TGTGCCAGCAGGCACCGACAGGGGACAGAGACCCAGTACTTC
>TRBJ1-1|NA|NA|TRBV5-4
CASSLGGQMNTEAFF
TGTGCCAGCAGCTTGGGAGGTCAGATGAACACTGAAGCTTTCTTT
>TRBJ2-1|medium-sized|TRBD2|TRBV7-9
CASSPGLAGANYNEQFF
TGTGCCAGCAGCCCGGGACTAGCGGGAGCGAACTACAATGAGCAGTTCTTC
>TRBJ1-2|NA|NA|TRBV25-1
CASREGQFPNYGYTF
TGTGCCAGCAGGGAAGGGCAATTTCCAAACTATGGCTACACCTTC
>TRBJ1-4|NA|TRBD1|TRBV19
CASGVQGAGEKLFF
TGTGCCAGTGGTGTACAGGGGGCAGGTGAAAAACTGTTTTTT
>TRBJ2-1|NA|NA|TRBV6-5
CASSTGHLVQFF
TGTGCCAGCAGTACCGGACATCTAGTGCAGTTCTTC
>TRBJ2-3|once|NA|TRBV10-3
CAISERGADTQYF
TGTGCCATCAGTGAGAGGGGTGCAGATACGCAGTATTTT
>TRBJ1-1|NA|NA|TRBV18
CASSEGGNTEAFF
TGTGCCAGCTCTGAGGGAGGCAACACTGAAGCTTTCTTT
>TRBJ1-4|NA|NA|TRBV5-6
CASSLAGTATNEKLFF
TGTGCCAGCAGCTTGGCAGGAACTGCAACTAATGAAAAACTGTTTTTT
>TRBJ1-1|NA|NA|TRBV19
CASSIASMNTEAFF
TGTGCCAGTAGTATAGCAAGCATGAACACTGAAGCTTTCTTT
>TRBJ1-2|NA|NA|TRBV6-5
CASSSRPPGGYTF
TGTGCCAGCAGTTCCCGGCCGCCCGGTGGCTACACCTTC
>TRBJ1-1|NA|NA|TRBV6-6
CASSYRVRHTEAFF
TGTGCCAGCAGTTACAGGGTTCGTCACACTGAAGCTTTCTTT
>TRBJ1-4|NA|NA|TRBV5-1
CASSLAGGYEKLFF
TGCGCCAGCAGCCTAGCGGGGGGCTATGAAAAACTGTTTTTT
>TRBJ2-1|NA|TRBD2|TRBV27
CASSLVGGAYNEQFF
TGTGCCAGCAGTTTAGTCGGGGGGGCCTACAATGAGCAGTTCTTC
>TRBJ2-5|NA|TRBD2|TRBV7-3
CASSLRGAGVQETQYF
TGTGCCAGCAGCTTAAGAGGAGCGGGAGTACAAGAGACCCAGTACTTC
>TRBJ2-1|NA|NA|TRBV5-6
CASSLEINEQFF
TGTGCCAGCAGCTTGGAGATCAATGAGCAGTTCTTC
>TRBJ1-2|NA|NA|TRBV19
CASSIPGSHGYTF
TGTGCCAGTAGTATCCCAGGGTCCCATGGCTACACCTTC
>TRBJ2-7|NA|TRBD2|TRBV10-3
CAIRSSGSSYEQYF
TGTGCCATCAGGTCTAGCGGGAGTTCCTACGAGCAGTACTTC
>TRBJ1-3|NA|NA|TRBV5-6
CASSFPLGSGSGNTIYF
TGTGCCAGCAGCTTCCCCCTGGGTAGCGGCTCTGGAAACACCATATATTTT
>TRBJ2-1|NA|NA|TRBV30
CAWIGPRSSYNEQFF
TGTGCCTGGATCGGTCCGCGGAGCTCCTACAATGAGCAGTTCTTC